The TCR beta chain described here comes from a study of cytomegalovirus exposure and HLA in healthy donors. Looking at the study overall: Approximately 180 million T cells yielded roughly 100 million unique TCR beta sequences, as an earlier analysis found. Study conclusions and caveats: Per published accounts, TCR beta sequences correctly predicted the HLA-A and HLA-B alleles of most subjects. Indistinguishable V segments such as TRBV6-2 and TRBV6-3 were excluded.

Despite likely unrecorded immune exposures, the donors were nominally healthy at the time of sampling. Notes on this clone: No antigen is known for it.

The PCR used 60 Vbeta and 13 Jbeta primers. The method was immunoSEQ multiplex PCR; TCRdb's version includes in-frame clones alone and lacks a portion of them. Of around 150,000 clones detected, over 70% appear once; the ten largest clones hold about a tenth. The germline V gene encodes CDR1 LNHDA and CDR2 SQIVND (reference sequence). The V end lost 8 bases, the J end lost 8 bases, and 27 bases lay between the germline ends. The CDR3 has 17 residues. The chain combines TRBV19 with TRBJ1-4; D might be TRBD1 (6 bases). The origin of this receptor is a man younger than 35 in good health and CMV-seropositive. The specimen was PBMCs. CDR3: CASCTRHRDTLGEKLFF. CDR3 coding DNA: TGTGCCAGTTGCACGCGTCACCGGGACACTCTGGGGGAAAAACTGTTTTTT. Complete variable domain (other parts from reference TRBV19 and TRBJ1-4): DGGITQSPKYLFRKEGQNVTLSCEQNLNHDAMYWYRQDPGQGLRLIYYSQIVNDFQKGDIAEGYSVSREKKESFPLTVTSAQKNPTAFYLCASCTRHRDTLGEKLFFGSGTQLSVL.